These T cell receptor beta chains were read from a single sample in a study of blood T cell repertoires in COVID-19. Profiled with immunoSEQ multiplex PCR; TCRdb holds only in-frame clones, not every one. This sample yields about 120,000 clones, of which about 83% are seen a single time; under 5% belongs to the top ten. Sequencing was performed on PBMCs or T cells enriched from blood (not recorded which). The receptors come from a woman in her twenties or thirties who had recovered from COVID-19. CDR3s include the opening cysteine and the closing phenylalanine or tryptophan. A D gene is named only where the DNA matches it firmly. Only some rows state a clone size, as once, few, many or a class for expanded clones.

clone_size | j_call | v_call | d_call | cdr3_nt | cdr3_aa
. | TRBJ1-1 | TRBV4-3 | TRBD1 | TGCGCCAGCAGCCAAGATAGCGGGACAGGGGGTGCGGAAGCTTTCTTT | CASSQDSGTGGAEAFF
once | TRBJ2-2 | TRBV4-1 | . | TGCGCCAGCAGCCAAGACAGGAACACCGGGGAGCTGTTTTTT | CASSQDRNTGELFF
. | TRBJ1-3 | TRBV28 | . | TGTGCCAGCAGTTTGATCAGGGGTAGAAACACCATATATTTT | CASSLIRGRNTIYF
once | TRBJ2-7 | TRBV5-1 | TRBD1 | TGCGCCAGCAGCCCTCGGGACAGCTCCTACGAGCAGTACTTC | CASSPRDSSYEQYF
. | TRBJ2-1 | TRBV19 | . | TGTGCCAGTAGATCAGAAAGCTCCTACAATGAGCAGTTCTTC | CASRSESSYNEQFF
. | TRBJ2-7 | TRBV28 | TRBD2 | TGTGCCAGCAGACTATGGGGGGGACCCTCCTACGAGCAGTACTTC | CASRLWGGPSYEQYF
. | TRBJ2-1 | TRBV28 | TRBD2 | TGTGCCAGCAGTTTTAGCGGGGTACGGGGGAATGAGCAGTTCTTC | CASSFSGVRGNEQFF
. | TRBJ1-6 | TRBV2 | TRBD1 | TGTGCCAGCAGGAGGACAGGGGTATCCTATAATTCACCCCTCCACTTT | CASRRTGVSYNSPLHF
. | TRBJ1-5 | TRBV10-1 | . | TGCGCCAGCACTGGCAATCAGCCCCAGCATTTT | CASTGNQPQHF
. | TRBJ2-1 | TRBV29-1 | TRBD2 | TGCAGCGCTGGGGAGGGCTTAGGTGAGCAGTTCTTC | CSAGEGLGEQFF
. | TRBJ2-1 | TRBV9 | . | TGTGCCAGCAGCCCTCCCAGCGGAGCTTACAATGAGCAGTTCTTC | CASSPPSGAYNEQFF
. | TRBJ1-5 | TRBV5-1 | . | TGCGCCAGCAGCTTGACAGGGAATCAGCCCCAGCATTTT | CASSLTGNQPQHF
. | TRBJ2-7 | TRBV5-1 | . | TGCGCCAGCAGATCCGGGACACCCTTTAATTCCGAGCAGTACTTC | CASRSGTPFNSEQYF
. | TRBJ2-2 | TRBV24-1 | . | TGTGCCACCAGTTCCTGGCGGACCGGGGAGCTGTTTTTT | CATSSWRTGELFF
once | TRBJ1-5 | TRBV7-2 | TRBD1 | TGTGCCAGCAGCCGGACAGGGTTCAATCAGCCCCAGCATTTT | CASSRTGFNQPQHF
once | TRBJ1-1 | TRBV4-2 | . | TGTGCCAGCAGCCGCCGACAAGATTCCGAAGCTTTCTTT | CASSRRQDSEAFF
. | TRBJ1-1 | TRBV2 | . | TGTGCCAACCTCGGACCCACGGGAACTGAAGCTTTCTTT | CANLGPTGTEAFF
. | TRBJ2-7 | TRBV4-2 | . | TGTGCCAGCAGCCCGACAGCGCCGCCCTACGAGCAGTACTTC | CASSPTAPPYEQYF
. | TRBJ1-4 | TRBV6-5 | TRBD1 | TGTGCCAGCAGTCCGGACAGGGGTAATGAAAAACTGTTTTTT | CASSPDRGNEKLFF
. | TRBJ2-6 | TRBV4-3 | . | TGCGCCAGCAGCCCCAGAGGGCAGGTTAGCTCTGGGGCCAACGTCCTGACTTTC | CASSPRGQVSSGANVLTF
. | TRBJ1-1 | TRBV2 | TRBD1 | TGTGCCAGCAGGAAGGACAGGGGTACTGAAGCTTTCTTT | CASRKDRGTEAFF
. | TRBJ1-6 | TRBV7-6 | . | TGTGCCAGCAGCTCCGACAGGCATAATTCACCCCTCCACTTT | CASSSDRHNSPLHF
. | TRBJ2-1 | TRBV11-2 | TRBD2 | TGTGCCAGCAGCTCTCGGACTAGCGGTCCTACCTACAATGAGCAGTTCTTC | CASSSRTSGPTYNEQFF
. | TRBJ2-7 | TRBV25-1 | TRBD2 | TGTGCCAGCAGTCACATCGGGACTAGCGGACACGAGCAGTACTTC | CASSHIGTSGHEQYF
. | TRBJ2-5 | TRBV19 | . | TGTGCCAGTAGCCGACGACTGGAAGAAGAGACCCAGTACTTC | CASSRRLEEETQYF
. | TRBJ2-3 | TRBV28 | TRBD2 | TGTGCCAGCAGTCCCTGGACTAGCGGCACCCCTAGCACAGATACGCAGTATTTT | CASSPWTSGTPSTDTQYF
. | TRBJ1-4 | TRBV5-1 | TRBD1 | TGCGCCAGCAGCTCCGACAGGGGGCGTATTGAAAAACTGTTTTTT | CASSSDRGRIEKLFF
few | TRBJ1-1 | TRBV28 | TRBD1 | TGTGCCAGCAGCCTCTACCAGGGGGCGATGGGAAGGACTGAAGCTTTCTTT | CASSLYQGAMGRTEAFF
. | TRBJ2-7 | TRBV7-6 | . | TGTGCCAGCACCCCACGGGCCGGGAGCAGATACGAGCAGTACTTC | CASTPRAGSRYEQYF
. | TRBJ2-3 | TRBV10-3 | TRBD1 | TGTGCCATCAGTGAAGGGGGCTCGCAGTATTTT | CAISEGGSQYF
few | TRBJ2-4 | TRBV5-1 | . | TGCGCCAGCAGCTTAACAACAGGTTTGAAAAACATTCAGTACTTC | CASSLTTGLKNIQYF
. | TRBJ1-4 | TRBV7-9 | . | TGTGCCACCCGAGGGGGTGAAAAACTGTTTTTT | CATRGGEKLFF
. | TRBJ1-1 | TRBV27 | TRBD1 | TGTGCCAGCAGGACCCCTCTCACCAGGGGGCGCTCCGCTGAAGCTTTCTTT | CASRTPLTRGRSAEAFF
. | TRBJ1-5 | TRBV30 | TRBD1 | TGTGCCTGGAGTGTACTGGGGACAGGGAAGGGTCAGCCCCAGCATTTT | CAWSVLGTGKGQPQHF
. | TRBJ1-6 | TRBV2 | . | TGTGCCAGCAGTGAATTGTTTAGGGGTAATTCACCCCTCCACTTT | CASSELFRGNSPLHF
once | TRBJ1-2 | TRBV28 | TRBD1 | TGTGCCAGCAGGGCCCGGGACAGGGGGCTTAGCTACACCTTC | CASRARDRGLSYTF
. | TRBJ2-7 | TRBV6-5 | TRBD1 | TGTGCCAGCAGCACCGGGACAGGGGCCTACGAGCAGTACTTC | CASSTGTGAYEQYF
once | TRBJ2-7 | TRBV19 | . | TGTGCCAGTAGTAACGCAGGCTCCTACGAGCAGTACTTC | CASSNAGSYEQYF
few | TRBJ2-6 | TRBV4-1 | . | TGCGCCAGCAGCCAAAGGATCGGCAGGGGCAGCTCTGGGGCCAACGTCCTGACTTTC | CASSQRIGRGSSGANVLTF
once | TRBJ2-1 | TRBV11-3 | TRBD1 | TGTGCCAGCAGCTCCCGGGACAGGGATGGCTATGAGCAGTTCTTC | CASSSRDRDGYEQFF
few | TRBJ2-1 | TRBV30 | TRBD2 | TGTGCCTGGACCTTAGCGGGAGCCCTCTACAATGAGCAGTTCTTC | CAWTLAGALYNEQFF
. | TRBJ1-2 | TRBV5-1 | TRBD1 | TGCGCCAGCAGCCCGGGACAGAACTATGGCTACACCTTC | CASSPGQNYGYTF
. | TRBJ2-7 | TRBV6-5 | . | TGTGCCAGCAGTTACTCTGTGGGCCACTACGAGCAGTACTTC | CASSYSVGHYEQYF
. | TRBJ1-5 | TRBV6-5 | . | TGTGCCAGCAGCCCAGCGGGGTATAGCAATCAGCCCCAGCATTTT | CASSPAGYSNQPQHF
. | TRBJ2-5 | TRBV4-1 | . | TGCGCCAGCAGCCCAGGGGTATTGGAGACCCAGTACTTC | CASSPGVLETQYF
once | TRBJ1-6 | TRBV18 | . | TGTGCCAGCTCCTACAGGGAAAACAATAATTCACCCCTCCACTTT | CASSYRENNNSPLHF
. | TRBJ2-7 | TRBV7-6 | . | TGTGCCAGCAGCTTAGTAACCGGGACTCCTACCTACGAGCAGTACTTC | CASSLVTGTPTYEQYF
. | TRBJ2-7 | TRBV11-2 | . | TGTGCCAGCAGTCCGAGGACAGTGGGCTACGAGCAGTACTTC | CASSPRTVGYEQYF
. | TRBJ2-7 | TRBV18 | . | TGTGCCAGCCCACGAGCCCCCCAGATAGCGTTAACCTACGAGCAGTACTTC | CASPRAPQIALTYEQYF
. | TRBJ2-1 | TRBV9 | TRBD2 | TGTGCCAGCAGCGTAGGGACTAGCAGTTACAATGAGCAGTTCTTC | CASSVGTSSYNEQFF
. | TRBJ2-1 | TRBV3-1/TRBV3-2 | TRBD2 | TGTGCCAGCAGCCTATTACCGGGGGGTTCCTACAATGAGCAGTTCTTC | CASSLLPGGSYNEQFF
. | TRBJ2-7 | TRBV28 | TRBD1 | TGTGCCAGCAGTTTAATAGACAGGGCCAACGAGCAGTACTTC | CASSLIDRANEQYF
. | TRBJ1-6 | TRBV28 | . | TGTGCCAGCAGTACAGGGTATAATTCACCCCTCCACTTT | CASSTGYNSPLHF
. | TRBJ2-2 | TRBV29-1 | . | TGCAGCGTTGAGGCAGGGGCGAACACCGGGGAGCTGTTTTTT | CSVEAGANTGELFF
. | TRBJ1-2 | TRBV2 | . | TGTGCCAGCAGTGGGGTACACAGGTCCTATGGCTACACCTTC | CASSGVHRSYGYTF
. | TRBJ1-2 | TRBV19 | TRBD1 | TGTGCCAGTAGTATAGTCGGCCGGCCGGGGACAGCTGCTTTCTATGGCTACACCTTC | CASSIVGRPGTAAFYGYTF
. | TRBJ2-1 | TRBV7-6 | . | TGTGCCAGCAGCTCAAGTTCCATGCGAGCCCCGGGGAGTTACAATGAGCAGTTCTTC | CASSSSSMRAPGSYNEQFF